This T cell receptor beta chain emerged from a study of beta chain features in type 1 diabetes. Study-wide results and limits: Within each of all four CD4+ subsets, Type 1 diabetes patients had TCRB CDR3s that were moderately but significantly shorter.

The entirety of the isolated RNA underwent reverse transcription, so expressed TCRB transcripts were sequenced. Around 1 million reads, on average, were obtained from stem cell-like memory T cell samples. Sequencing used immunoSEQ multiplex PCR; TCRdb keeps in-frame clones, though not all of them. The table has about 53,000 clones, 55% to 80% seen once. The ends lost 0 bases at V and 8 bases at J; junction bases unmatched: 10. The CDR3 is 17 residues long. CDR1 LGHNA and CDR2 YNFKEQ come from the germline V gene. The count of this clone is one. Its specificity is not known. Specimen: stem cell memory CD4+ T cells from blood. The TCR sequence derives from a woman in her twenties or thirties with type 1 diabetes. J is TRBJ2-4 and V is TRBV4-2; 10 bases line up with TRBD2. The CDR3 DNA is TGTGCCAGCAGCCAAGATTCGGCTAGCGGGAGTTCGGACATTCAGTACTTC. It specifies CASSQDSASGSSDIQYF.